This is a list of T cell receptor beta chains from one sample in a study of T cells after yellow fever vaccination. TCRdb ran MiXCR on the 5' RACE reads and lists one entry per CDR3 protein. The sample holds roughly 500,000 distinct CDR3 sequences, less than 20% seen once. The source material was PBMCs, sampled 15 days after the yellow fever booster vaccination. Source of these receptors: a young man who received the YFV17D yellow fever vaccine. The CDR3 runs from the conserved cysteine through the conserved F or W. The order of the fields is CDR3 protein, CDR3 DNA, D gene, J gene, clone size, V gene. A D gene is named only where the DNA matches it firmly. Clone size is shown for a subset of rows, as once, few, many or a class of expanded clone.

CDR3 protein: CSARLGNEQFF
CDR3 DNA: TGCAGTGCTAGGTTGGGGAATGAGCAGTTCTTC
D gene: -
J gene: TRBJ2-1
clone size: few
V gene: TRBV20-1

CDR3 protein: CAISVASGNNEQFF
CDR3 DNA: TGTGCCATCAGTGTAGCTAGCGGGAACAATGAGCAGTTCTTC
D gene: TRBD2
J gene: TRBJ2-1
clone size: few
V gene: TRBV10-3

CDR3 protein: CASSEGGRLTYEQYF
CDR3 DNA: TGTGCCAGTAGCGAAGGTGGCAGACTAACCTACGAGCAGTACTTC
D gene: -
J gene: TRBJ2-7
clone size: -
V gene: TRBV19

CDR3 protein: CASSLNYGLRDDEQFF
CDR3 DNA: TGTGCCAGCAGCTTAAACTACGGGCTCAGGGACGATGAGCAGTTCTTC
D gene: -
J gene: TRBJ2-1
clone size: few
V gene: TRBV7-9

CDR3 protein: CASSFDGTGVNEQFF
CDR3 DNA: TGTGCCAGCAGCTTTGATGGGACAGGGGTCAATGAGCAGTTCTTC
D gene: TRBD1
J gene: TRBJ2-1
clone size: few
V gene: TRBV7-2

CDR3 protein: CASSSQSYTQYF
CDR3 DNA: TGTGCCAGCAGCTCCCAGAGTTATACGCAGTATTTT
D gene: -
J gene: TRBJ2-3
clone size: few
V gene: TRBV7-8

CDR3 protein: CASSPGLVDTQYF
CDR3 DNA: TGTGCCAGCAGCCCGGGACTAGTTGATACGCAGTATTTT
D gene: TRBD2
J gene: TRBJ2-3
clone size: few
V gene: TRBV7-2

CDR3 protein: CSAPLAGVSDTQYF
CDR3 DNA: TGCAGTGCTCCACTAGCGGGAGTGTCAGATACGCAGTATTTT
D gene: TRBD2
J gene: TRBJ2-3
clone size: -
V gene: TRBV20-1

CDR3 protein: CASRRAGTNFQGEQYF
CDR3 DNA: TGCGCCAGCAGGAGAGCGGGGACGAATTTTCAGGGCGAGCAGTACTTC
D gene: TRBD2
J gene: TRBJ2-7
clone size: few
V gene: TRBV5-1

CDR3 protein: CASSFYRGYEQYF
CDR3 DNA: TGTGCCAGCAGTTTTTACAGGGGGTACGAGCAGTACTTC
D gene: TRBD1
J gene: TRBJ2-7
clone size: few
V gene: TRBV28

CDR3 protein: CASSLLPSPGTGSHEQYF
CDR3 DNA: TGTGCCAGCAGCTTATTACCCTCCCCCGGGACAGGGTCCCACGAGCAGTACTTC
D gene: TRBD1
J gene: TRBJ2-7
clone size: -
V gene: TRBV11-2

CDR3 protein: CASSGARGINEQFF
CDR3 DNA: TGCGCCAGCAGCGGGGCAAGGGGGATCAATGAGCAGTTCTTC
D gene: -
J gene: TRBJ2-1
clone size: few
V gene: TRBV5-1

CDR3 protein: CASSLGGGPGELFF
CDR3 DNA: TGTGCCAGCAGTTTAGGGGGCGGTCCCGGGGAGCTGTTTTTT
D gene: -
J gene: TRBJ2-2
clone size: few
V gene: TRBV12-3/TRBV12-4

CDR3 protein: CASSPLQGSEAFF
CDR3 DNA: TGTGCCAGCTCACCGTTACAGGGATCTGAAGCTTTCTTT
D gene: -
J gene: TRBJ1-1
clone size: -
V gene: TRBV18

CDR3 protein: CASSPQRGRLSDTQYF
CDR3 DNA: TGTGCCAGCAGCCCCCAAAGGGGGAGACTTTCAGATACGCAGTATTTT
D gene: -
J gene: TRBJ2-3
clone size: -
V gene: TRBV7-9

CDR3 protein: CASSLSFQKNTGELFF
CDR3 DNA: TGTGCCAGCAGCTTGTCCTTCCAGAAGAACACCGGGGAGCTGTTTTTT
D gene: -
J gene: TRBJ2-2
clone size: -
V gene: TRBV5-6